A single sample is the source of the 12 T cell receptor beta chains below, sequenced in a study of early T cells in non-severe SARS-CoV-2 infection. In TCRdb, the 5' RACE reads were re-called with MiXCR into one record per CDR3 protein. The table lists tens of thousands of distinct CDR3 sequences, roughly 8.2% of them singletons, with roughly 4.2% in the top ten. Input material: whole blood. The receptors were gathered from an adult who was a healthcare worker with PCR-confirmed SARS-CoV-2 infection or an uninfected control (not recorded which).

In its sample, this clonotype was seen a few times. The rearrangement links TRBV7-9 to TRBJ2-5; 7 bases line up with TRBD1. Looked up from germline, CDR1 is SEHNR and CDR2 is FQNEAQ (reference sequence). The V gene end was trimmed by 5 bases and the J gene end by 1 base; junction bases not matched to a gene: 4. This CDR3 is built from 14 residues. The CDR3 loop reads CASSPGQLQETQYF. The DNA for the CDR3 is TGTGCCAGCAGCCCGGGACAGCTCCAAGAGACCCAGTACTTC.

This clonotype was picked up a small number of times. The chain joins TRBV12-3 or TRBV12-4 to TRBJ2-1, with TRBD2 identical over 9 bases. After removal of 1 base from V and 10 bases from J, the junction contained 8 bases not matched to a gene. There are 15 residues in the CDR3. The CDR3 bases are TGTGCCAGCAGTTTAGGGGGACTAGCTGTTCCAGAGCAGTTCTTC. Translating it yields CASSLGGLAVPEQFF.

In its sample, this clonotype was seen many times. The chain employs TRBV12-3 or TRBV12-4 and TRBJ2-7, with TRBD2 matching over 14 bases. The CDR3 length is 15 residues. Trimming at V came to 5 bases and at J to 6 bases, leaving 6 bases not matched to a gene. For the CDR3, the DNA is TGTGCCAGCAGTCCCCGACTAGCGGGGGGGGGCGAGCAGTACTTC. Translation gives CASSPRLAGGGEQYF.

This clonotype was found a few times. The rearrangement joins TRBV10-3 to TRBJ1-6; D call uncertain. Germline values: CDR1 ENHRY, CDR2 SYGVKD. V shed 11 bases and J shed 6 bases, with 14 bases lying between them. This CDR3 is built from 13 residues. The CDR3 protein is CASHGVINSPLHF. As DNA, the CDR3 is TGTGCCTCCCACGGGGTTATTAATTCACCCCTCCACTTT.

The rearrangement uses TRBV10-2 and TRBJ1-5, with 7 nucleotides matching TRBD1. Germline CDR1 WSHSY, CDR2 SAAADI. The CDR3 totals 14 residues. J gave up 3 bases and V 4 bases, and 3 bases lay outside the gene matches. Here the CDR3 reads CASSVGTANQPQHF. The DNA for the CDR3 is TGCGCCAGCAGTGTGGGGACAGCCAATCAGCCCCAGCATTTT.

This clonotype was counted many times. The chain uses TRBV20-1 and TRBJ1-3, with D possibly matching TRBD1 (6 bases). Trimming stripped 2 bases from V and 4 bases from J, with 24 bases between. There are 18 residues in the CDR3. Looked up from germline, CDR1 is DFQATT and CDR2 is SNEGSKA (reference sequence). The CDR3 coding sequence is TGCAGTGCTAGATCCGGATCAGGGGACACTTTCTCAGGAAACACCATATATTTT. Translating it yields CSARSGSGDTFSGNTIYF.

The genes are TRBV4-2 and TRBJ2-3; no firm D call. The CDR3 covers 16 residues. Germline loops: CDR1 LGHNA, CDR2 YNFKEQ. V was cut by 0 bases and J by 6 bases, with 16 bases left in between. As DNA, the CDR3 is TGTGCCAGCAGCCAAGATCAGACGCCTCCCGGGGATACGCAGTATTTT. This translates into CASSQDQTPPGDTQYF.

This clonotype was counted only a few times. This chain connects TRBV7-3 to TRBJ2-3; possibly TRBD2 for D (6 bases). The V and J ends lost 5 bases and 3 bases respectively, with 12 bases between them. Germline assignment: CDR1 SGHTA and CDR2 FQGTGA. The length of the CDR3 is 14 residues. This CDR3 is CASSRGRGTDTQYF. Here the CDR3 DNA reads TGTGCCAGCAGCAGAGGTCGGGGGACAGATACGCAGTATTTT.

The rearrangement joins TRBV12-3 or TRBV12-4 to TRBJ2-4, with D possibly being TRBD2 (6 bases). Trimming removed 2 bases at V and 7 bases at J, with 12 bases between. The CDR3 has 14 amino acids. CDR3 bases: TGTGCCAGCAGTTTAAAGCGGGTACGGAACATTCAGTACTTC. It codes for CASSLKRVRNIQYF.

At least ten counts were recorded for this clonotype. The chain uses TRBV12-3 or TRBV12-4 and TRBJ1-2; 7 bases are a match to TRBD1. The CDR3 runs 10 residues. J lost 14 bases, V lost 6 bases, and 6 bases had no gene match. In nucleotides, the CDR3 is TGTGCCAGCAGGCCGGGACAGAGTACCTTC. Protein: CASRPGQSTF.

This clonotype was counted between two and nine times. The rearrangement joins TRBV12-3 or TRBV12-4 to TRBJ1-1; D is unclear. Trimming removed 5 bases from V and 7 bases from J, with 17 bases in between. CDR3 size: 14 residues. Written as DNA, the CDR3 is TGTGCCAGCAGTCCCAATCCGTTACTTTTTGAAGCTTTCTTT. Translated: CASSPNPLLFEAFF.

This clonotype was recorded at least ten times. The chain has TRBV4-1 and TRBJ1-2; D remains ambiguous. Germline V CDR1 and CDR2: MGHRA, YSYEKL. CDR3 length: 14 amino acids. Trimming left V 1 base short and J 2 bases short, with 8 bases between. CDR3 residues: CASSQVGKNYGYTF. The CDR3 region has the DNA TGCGCCAGCAGCCAAGTAGGGAAGAACTATGGCTACACCTTC.